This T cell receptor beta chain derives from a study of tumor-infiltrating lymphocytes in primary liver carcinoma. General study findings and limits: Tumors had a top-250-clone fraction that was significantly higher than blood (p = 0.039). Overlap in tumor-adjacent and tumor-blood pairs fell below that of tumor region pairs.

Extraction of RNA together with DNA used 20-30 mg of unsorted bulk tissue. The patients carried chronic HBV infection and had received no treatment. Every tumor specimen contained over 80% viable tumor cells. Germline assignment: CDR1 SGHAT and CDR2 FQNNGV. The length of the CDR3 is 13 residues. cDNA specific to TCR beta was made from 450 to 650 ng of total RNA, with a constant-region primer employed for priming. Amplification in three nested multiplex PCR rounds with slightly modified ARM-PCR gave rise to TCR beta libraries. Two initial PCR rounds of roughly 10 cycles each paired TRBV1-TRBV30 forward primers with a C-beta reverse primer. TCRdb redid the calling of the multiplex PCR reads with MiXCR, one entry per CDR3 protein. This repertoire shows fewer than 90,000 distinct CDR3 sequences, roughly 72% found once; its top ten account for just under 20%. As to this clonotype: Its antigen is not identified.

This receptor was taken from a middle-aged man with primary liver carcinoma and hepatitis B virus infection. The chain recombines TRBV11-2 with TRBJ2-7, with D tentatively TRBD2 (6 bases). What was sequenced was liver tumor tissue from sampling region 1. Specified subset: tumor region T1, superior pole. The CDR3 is CVRSLGELASQYF. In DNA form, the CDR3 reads TGTGTCAGGAGCTTAGGTGAGCTAGCGTCGCAGTACTTC.